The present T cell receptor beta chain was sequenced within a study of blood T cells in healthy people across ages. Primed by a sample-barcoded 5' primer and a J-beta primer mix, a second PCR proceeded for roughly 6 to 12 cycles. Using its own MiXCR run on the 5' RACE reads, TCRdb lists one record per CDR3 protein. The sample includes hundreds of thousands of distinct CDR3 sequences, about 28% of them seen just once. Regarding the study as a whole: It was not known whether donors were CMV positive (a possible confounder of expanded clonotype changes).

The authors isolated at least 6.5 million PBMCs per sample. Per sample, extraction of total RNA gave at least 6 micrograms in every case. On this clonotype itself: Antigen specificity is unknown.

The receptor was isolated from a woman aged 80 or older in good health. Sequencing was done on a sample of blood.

The CDR3 loop reads CASSQGRGGQETQYF. The DNA for the CDR3 is TGCGCCAGCAGCCAGGGAAGGGGGGGCCAAGAGACCCAGTACTTC. This chain links TRBV5-1 with TRBJ2-5; D may be TRBD2 (7 bases). V was pared by 4 bases and J by 1 base, with 14 bases between. The germline CDR1 and CDR2 sequences are SGHRS and YFSETQ. The CDR3 loop spans 15 amino acids.